A selection of T cell receptor beta chains follows, all from one sample in a study of low-dose radiotherapy and immunotherapy resistance in tumors. TCRdb itself ran the reads through MiXCR, one entry per CDR3 protein. The sample has 31,000 or so distinct CDR3 sequences; 49% are singletons. The sequencing here drew on PBMCs, taken after low-dose radiotherapy plus immunotherapy. These receptors all come from a male donor with gallbladder cancer. CDR3s include the opening cysteine and the closing phenylalanine or tryptophan. D genes are given only for firm matches. Expanded clones get a size class; other rows say once, few or many, or leave the size out.

clone size	V gene	D gene	J gene	CDR3 DNA	CDR3 protein
-	TRBV5-1	-	TRBJ1-3	TGCGCCAGCAGCTTTCCGGACCCCGGAAACACCATATATTTT	CASSFPDPGNTIYF
many	TRBV6-1	TRBD2	TRBJ2-3	TGTGCCAGCAGGTCCCCCCTTGGGACTAGCGGGGGGTTCGCAGATACGCAGTATTTT	CASRSPLGTSGGFADTQYF
-	TRBV12-3/TRBV12-4	-	TRBJ2-2	TGTGCCAGCCTGATTAGGAACGGGGAGCTGTTTTTT	CASLIRNGELFF
-	TRBV11-2	-	TRBJ2-2	TGTGCCAGCAGCTCAAACTTAGCCGGGGAGCTGTTTTTT	CASSSNLAGELFF
-	TRBV29-1	TRBD2	TRBJ2-3	TGCAGCGTTGAATCTAGCGGGGGGAGCACAGATACGCAGTATTTT	CSVESSGGSTDTQYF
-	TRBV6-6	-	TRBJ1-5	TGTGCCAGCACCCAAGGACGACTTGAACTCTTGGGCAATCAGCCCCAGCATTTT	CASTQGRLELLGNQPQHF
-	TRBV5-4	TRBD2	TRBJ2-5	TGTGCCAGCTCCAATAGATGGACTAGCGGCCAAGAGACCCAGTACTTC	CASSNRWTSGQETQYF
medium-sized	TRBV2	TRBD1	TRBJ1-5	TGTGCCAGCAGAAGTGGACAGGTGGTGCAGCCCCAGCATTTT	CASRSGQVVQPQHF
few	TRBV6-8	TRBD1	TRBJ2-6	TGTGCCAGCAGTAATCCGGACAGGGGGTTGGGCTCTGGGGCCAACGTCCTGACTTTC	CASSNPDRGLGSGANVLTF
medium-sized	TRBV12-3/TRBV12-4	-	TRBJ1-2	TGTGCCAGCAGTCTCGGACTCGTTGGCTACACCTTC	CASSLGLVGYTF
-	TRBV5-3	TRBD2	TRBJ2-1	TGTGCCAGCAGAGGTCTAGCGGGGGGAATCTCCTACAATGAGCAGTTCTTC	CASRGLAGGISYNEQFF
-	TRBV6-2/TRBV6-3	-	TRBJ1-1	TGTGCCAGCATTCTCATCCCCCGGGGGCCAGGGAGAACTGAAGCTTTCTTT	CASILIPRGPGRTEAFF
-	TRBV28	TRBD1	TRBJ1-3	TGTGCCAGCAGTTTCGAGGACAGGGGGCCTGGAAACACCATATATTTT	CASSFEDRGPGNTIYF
-	TRBV5-1	-	TRBJ1-2	TGCGCCAGCAGCTTGGCGACAGAAGACTACTATGGCTACACCTTC	CASSLATEDYYGYTF
-	TRBV15	-	TRBJ2-2	TGTGCCACCAGCAGAGATCGGGCCGACACCGGGGAGCTGTTTTTT	CATSRDRADTGELFF
-	TRBV7-9	-	TRBJ2-3	TGTGCCAGCAGCTCGGGGCTAGTCACAGATACGCAGTATTTT	CASSSGLVTDTQYF
many	TRBV28	TRBD1	TRBJ1-1	TGTGCCAGCAGTTCCGGACAGGGAGGTGGGGTGAACACTGAAGCTTTCTTT	CASSSGQGGGVNTEAFF
-	TRBV7-2	-	TRBJ2-1	TGTGCCAGCAGCTCGGGACTGCCTAATGAGCAGTTCTTC	CASSSGLPNEQFF
many	TRBV28	-	TRBJ2-2	TGTGCCAGCAGGACACCGAACACCGGGGAGCTGTTTTTT	CASRTPNTGELFF
many	TRBV7-9	-	TRBJ2-1	TGTGCCAGCAGCTTAGGATCCACGATCGGAAATGAGCAGTTCTTC	CASSLGSTIGNEQFF
few	TRBV5-4	-	TRBJ2-7	TGTGCCAGCAGCACCGAGCTGACCTACGAGCAGTACTTC	CASSTELTYEQYF
-	TRBV7-6	-	TRBJ1-1	TGTGCCAGCAGCTTAGCCTGGCAGAGAAAGGTCAACACTGAAGCTTTCTTT	CASSLAWQRKVNTEAFF
-	TRBV3-1	TRBD2	TRBJ2-1	TGTGCCAGCACTCGACTAGCGGGAGAAGGTGAGCAGTTCTTC	CASTRLAGEGEQFF
many	TRBV3-1	-	TRBJ1-6	TGTGCCAGCAGCCCTCAGGGTAGCTCCTATAATTCACCCCTCCACTTT	CASSPQGSSYNSPLHF
-	TRBV6-6	TRBD1	TRBJ1-2	TGTGCCAGCAGTCCGACAGGGGGGAACTATGGCTACACCTTC	CASSPTGGNYGYTF
many	TRBV7-9	TRBD2	TRBJ2-7	TGTGCCAGCAGCTCCACCGGGACTAGCAGCGAGCAGTACTTC	CASSSTGTSSEQYF
few	TRBV20-1	-	TRBJ2-2	TGCAGTGCTACCCAGGGCTCGGCCGGGGAGCTGTTTTTT	CSATQGSAGELFF
-	TRBV24-1	-	TRBJ2-3	TGTGCCACCAGTGACCGCCTTGGACCTAGCACAGATACGCAGTATTTT	CATSDRLGPSTDTQYF
few	TRBV28	-	TRBJ2-2	TGTGCCAGCAGTTTAGGCCTAGCGCGCACCGGGGAGCTGTTTTTT	CASSLGLARTGELFF
many	TRBV28	-	TRBJ1-2	TGTGCCAGCAGCTGGCGACAGTATGGCTACACCTTC	CASSWRQYGYTF
-	TRBV5-5	-	TRBJ2-1	TGTGCCAGCAGCTTGGGACCTGACAATGAGCAGTTCTTC	CASSLGPDNEQFF
medium-sized	TRBV11-2	TRBD2	TRBJ2-3	TGTGCCAGCAGCTCGGGGGGGCCCGCAGATACGCAGTATTTT	CASSSGGPADTQYF
-	TRBV3-1	TRBD1	TRBJ1-5	TGTGCCAGCAGCCAGGGGGACAGGGATGCGAATCAGCCCCAGCATTTT	CASSQGDRDANQPQHF
many	TRBV10-3	-	TRBJ2-1	TGTGCCATCAGTCACAACACAGGGGTCCCGGGGGTCTTC	CAISHNTGVPGVF
-	TRBV3-1	TRBD1	TRBJ1-2	TGTGCCAGCAGCCAGAGGGGAGGGACAGCTAACTATGGCTACACCTTC	CASSQRGGTANYGYTF